This TCR beta chain emerged from a study of T cells in Graves' hyperthyroidism and ophthalmopathy. The blood sample dates from first hyperthyroidism diagnosis, preceding any ophthalmopathy symptoms. Researchers amplified the TCR beta CDR3 regions from RNA transcripts. The TCR CDR3 first-round RT-PCR relied on the HTBI primer set. TCRdb itself ran the multiplex PCR reads through MiXCR, one entry per CDR3 protein. This sample carries fewer than 900,000 distinct CDR3 sequences, roughly a sixth of them seen once, and the ten largest clones take approximately 15%. Ten or more counts support this clonotype. Antigen specificity is unknown. Germline V gene data show CDR1 as SGHRS and CDR2 as YFSETQ. Between the trimmed V and J ends, which lost 0 bases and 1 base, there was a span of 10 bases. CDR3 size: 15 residues. The study's findings and limits: The model identified upcoming ophthalmopathy a median approximately six months ahead of onset. Most thyroid-expanded clonotypes above 0.001 were also found in blood.

Sequenced: blood. The receptor was derived from a woman in her forties or fifties with Graves' hyperthyroidism that later progressed to Graves' ophthalmopathy. This chain joins TRBV5-1 and TRBJ1-1; D not resolved. CDR3 nucleotide sequence: TGCGCCAGCAGCTTGGGGCCCGCCGAGAACACTGAAGCTTTCTTT. Its translation is CASSLGPAENTEAFF.